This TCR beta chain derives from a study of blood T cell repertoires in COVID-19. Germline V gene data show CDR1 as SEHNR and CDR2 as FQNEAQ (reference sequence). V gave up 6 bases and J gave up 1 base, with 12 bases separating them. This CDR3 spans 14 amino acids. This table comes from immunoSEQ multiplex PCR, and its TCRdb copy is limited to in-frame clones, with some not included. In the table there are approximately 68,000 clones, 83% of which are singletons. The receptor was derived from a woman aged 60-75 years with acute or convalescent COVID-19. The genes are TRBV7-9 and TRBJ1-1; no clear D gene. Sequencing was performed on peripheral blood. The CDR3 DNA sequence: TGTGCCAGCAGATACGGGAACGCGAACACTGAAGCTTTCTTT. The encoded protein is CASRYGNANTEAFF.